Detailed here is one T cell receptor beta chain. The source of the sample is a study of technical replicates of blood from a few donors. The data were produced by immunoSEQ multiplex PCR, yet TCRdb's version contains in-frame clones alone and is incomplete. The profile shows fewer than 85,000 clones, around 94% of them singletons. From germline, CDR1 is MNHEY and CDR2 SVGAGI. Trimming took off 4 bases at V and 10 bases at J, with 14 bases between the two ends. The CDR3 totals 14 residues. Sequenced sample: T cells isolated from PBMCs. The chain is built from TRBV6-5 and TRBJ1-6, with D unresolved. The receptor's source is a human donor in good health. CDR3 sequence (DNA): TGTGCCAGCAGTTGGGGAGAACGAGAATCACCCCTCCACTTT. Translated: CASSWGERESPLHF.